This TCR beta chain was captured by sequencing in a study of blood T cell repertoires in COVID-19. The table came from immunoSEQ multiplex PCR; TCRdb's copy has only in-frame clones and leaves some out. The sample includes a few hundred thousand clones, around nine tenths seen only once; the top ten take 3%. This CDR3 region has 14 residues. Trimming took 5 bases from V and 2 from J, leaving 13 bases between them. Germline V gives CDR1 LNHNV, CDR2 YYDKDF (reference sequence). Only a few counts were recorded for this clone. This chain links TRBV15 with TRBJ2-7; perhaps TRBD2 as D (6 bases). Sequencing was carried out using peripheral blood. The receptor comes from a human donor in a cohort sampled during active COVID-19. CDR3 sequence (DNA): TGTGCCACCAGCGGGGGGAGTGGTGCCTACGAGCAGTACTTC. This gives the protein CATSGGSGAYEQYF.